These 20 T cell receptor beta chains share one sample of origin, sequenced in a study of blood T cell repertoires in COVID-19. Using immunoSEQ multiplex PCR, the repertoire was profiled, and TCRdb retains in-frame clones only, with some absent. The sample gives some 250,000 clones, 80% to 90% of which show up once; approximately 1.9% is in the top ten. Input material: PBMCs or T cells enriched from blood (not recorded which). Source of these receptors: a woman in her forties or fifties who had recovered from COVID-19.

The CDR3 DNA reads as TGTGCCAGTAGTATCTTGGCGGGAGGGCCGTCCGGGGAGCTGTTTTTT. Protein: CASSILAGGPSGELFF. The chain links TRBV19 to TRBJ2-2, with TRBD2 matching 9 bases. With 3 bases clipped from V and 6 bases from J, the junction kept 8 bases outside the gene matches. This CDR3 region has 16 residues. CDR1 LNHDA and CDR2 SQIVND come from the germline V gene (reference sequence).

This CDR3 is CASSPINGELFF. CDR3 sequence (DNA): TGTGCCAGCTCACCAATCAACGGGGAGCTGTTTTTT. The gene calls are TRBV18 and TRBJ2-2; the D is unclear. V was clipped by 2 bases and J by 7 bases, with 5 bases between them. The CDR3 spans 12 residues. The germline V gene encodes CDR1 KGHSH and CDR2 LQKENI.

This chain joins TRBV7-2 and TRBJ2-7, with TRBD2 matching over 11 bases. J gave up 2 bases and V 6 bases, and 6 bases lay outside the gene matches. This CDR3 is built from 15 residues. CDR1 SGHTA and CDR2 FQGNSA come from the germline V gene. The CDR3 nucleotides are TGTGCCAGCAGACGGGGACTAGCGGTTACCTACGAGCAGTACTTC. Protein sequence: CASRRGLAVTYEQYF. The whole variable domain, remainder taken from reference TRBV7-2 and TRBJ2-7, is GAGVSQSPSNKVTEKGKDVELRCDPISGHTALYWYRQSLGQGLEFLIYFQGNSAPDKSGLPSDRFSAERTGGSVSTLTIQRTQQEDSAVYLCASRRGLAVTYEQYFGPGTRLTVT.

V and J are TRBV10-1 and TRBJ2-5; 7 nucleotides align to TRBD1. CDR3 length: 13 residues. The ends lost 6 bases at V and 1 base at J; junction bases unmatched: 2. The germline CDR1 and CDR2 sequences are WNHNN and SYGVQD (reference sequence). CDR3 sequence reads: CASSRDSQETQYF. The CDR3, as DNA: TGCGCCAGCAGCCGGGACAGCCAAGAGACCCAGTACTTC.

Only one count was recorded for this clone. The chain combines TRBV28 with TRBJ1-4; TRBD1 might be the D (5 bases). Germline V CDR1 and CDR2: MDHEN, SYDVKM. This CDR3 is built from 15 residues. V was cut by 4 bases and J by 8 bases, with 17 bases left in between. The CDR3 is CASSSIGVGGEKLFF. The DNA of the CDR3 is TGTGCCAGCAGTTCAATAGGGGTCGGTGGCGAAAAACTGTTTTTT.

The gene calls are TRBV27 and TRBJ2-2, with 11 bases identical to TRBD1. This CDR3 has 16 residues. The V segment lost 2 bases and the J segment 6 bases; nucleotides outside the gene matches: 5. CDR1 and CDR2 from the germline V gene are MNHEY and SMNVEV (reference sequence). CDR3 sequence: CASSLMGQGDAGELFF. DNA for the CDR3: TGTGCCAGCAGTTTAATGGGACAGGGGGACGCCGGGGAGCTGTTTTTT.

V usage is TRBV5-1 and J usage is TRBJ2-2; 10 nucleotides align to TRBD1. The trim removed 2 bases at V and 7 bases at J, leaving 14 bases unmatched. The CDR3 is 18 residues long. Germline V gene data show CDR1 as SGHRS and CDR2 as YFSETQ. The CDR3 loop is CASSLMAPGQGLGGELFF. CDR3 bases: TGCGCCAGCAGCTTAATGGCCCCGGGACAGGGGCTCGGCGGGGAGCTGTTTTTT.

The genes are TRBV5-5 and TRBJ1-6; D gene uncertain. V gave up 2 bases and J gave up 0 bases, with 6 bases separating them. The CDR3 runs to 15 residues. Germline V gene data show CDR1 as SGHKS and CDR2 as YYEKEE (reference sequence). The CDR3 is CASSFASSYNSPLHF. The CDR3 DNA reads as TGTGCCAGCAGCTTCGCGAGCTCCTATAATTCACCCCTCCACTTT.

In DNA form, the CDR3 reads TGTGCCAGCAGTTCGGGACAGGGGGTTGGAGATCAGCCCCAGCATTTT. It is translated as CASSSGQGVGDQPQHF. V gene TRBV28 combines with J gene TRBJ1-5, with 11 bases aligning to TRBD1. The trim removed 4 bases at V and 5 bases at J, leaving 7 bases unmatched. From germline, CDR1 is MDHEN and CDR2 SYDVKM. This CDR3 has 16 amino acids.

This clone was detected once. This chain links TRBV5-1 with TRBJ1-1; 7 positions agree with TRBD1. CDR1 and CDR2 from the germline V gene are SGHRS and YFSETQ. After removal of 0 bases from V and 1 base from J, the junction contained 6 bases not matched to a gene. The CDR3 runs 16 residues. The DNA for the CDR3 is TGCGCCAGCAGCTTGGGACAGGGAACAGGGAACACTGAAGCTTTCTTT. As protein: CASSLGQGTGNTEAFF. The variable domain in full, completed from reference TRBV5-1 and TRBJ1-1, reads KAGVTQTPRYLIKTRGQQVTLSCSPISGHRSVSWYQQTPGQGLQFLFEYFSETQRNKGNFPGRFSGRQFSNSRSEMNVSTLELGDSALYLCASSLGQGTGNTEAFFGQGTRLTVV.

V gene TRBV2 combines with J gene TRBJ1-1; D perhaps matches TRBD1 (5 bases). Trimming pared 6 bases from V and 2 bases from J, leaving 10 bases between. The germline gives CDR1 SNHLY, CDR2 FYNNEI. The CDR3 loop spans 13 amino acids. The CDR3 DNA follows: TGTGCCAGCAGAGACCAGGGTAACACTGAAGCTTTCTTT. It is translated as CASRDQGNTEAFF.

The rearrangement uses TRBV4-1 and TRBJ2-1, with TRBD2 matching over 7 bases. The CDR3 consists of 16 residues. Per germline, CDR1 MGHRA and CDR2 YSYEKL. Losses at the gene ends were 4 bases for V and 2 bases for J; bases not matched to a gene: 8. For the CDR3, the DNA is TGCGCCAGCAGCCTGCGGGAGAGCGGGACCTACAATGAGCAGTTCTTC. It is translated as CASSLRESGTYNEQFF.

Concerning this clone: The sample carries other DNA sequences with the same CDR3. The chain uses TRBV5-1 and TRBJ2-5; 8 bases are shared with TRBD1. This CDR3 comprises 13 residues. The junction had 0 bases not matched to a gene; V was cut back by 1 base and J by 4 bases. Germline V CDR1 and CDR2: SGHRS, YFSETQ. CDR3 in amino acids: CASSLQGAETQYF. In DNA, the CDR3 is TGCGCCAGCAGCTTGCAGGGGGCAGAGACCCAGTACTTC.

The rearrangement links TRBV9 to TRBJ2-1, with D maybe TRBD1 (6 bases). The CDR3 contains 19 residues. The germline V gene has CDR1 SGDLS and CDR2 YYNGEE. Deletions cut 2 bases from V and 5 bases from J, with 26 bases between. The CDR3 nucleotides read TGTGCCAGCAGCGTCAAAGGCCGAACAATTAAGCGGACAGACAATGAGCAGTTCTTC. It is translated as CASSVKGRTIKRTDNEQFF.

The CDR3 sequence: CASRTLDTGELFF. For the CDR3, the DNA is TGTGCCAGCAGGACTCTCGACACCGGGGAGCTGTTTTTT. This chain joins TRBV28 and TRBJ2-2; D call uncertain. The germline V and J ends were trimmed by 6 bases and 3 bases, with 8 bases remaining between them. There are 13 residues in the CDR3. Germline V gene sequence: CDR1 MDHEN, CDR2 SYDVKM.

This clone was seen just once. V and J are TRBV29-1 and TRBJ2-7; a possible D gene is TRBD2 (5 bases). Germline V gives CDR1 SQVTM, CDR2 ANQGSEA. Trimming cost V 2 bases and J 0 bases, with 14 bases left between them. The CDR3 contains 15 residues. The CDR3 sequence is CSVESRGSGSYEQYF. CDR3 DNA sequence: TGCAGCGTTGAATCACGGGGAAGTGGCTCCTACGAGCAGTACTTC.

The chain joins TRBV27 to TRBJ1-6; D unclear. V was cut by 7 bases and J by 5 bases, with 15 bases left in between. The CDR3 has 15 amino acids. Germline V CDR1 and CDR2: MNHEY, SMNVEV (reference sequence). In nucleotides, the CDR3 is TGTGCCAGCACCCCCCGGTGGAGAGATAATTCACCCCTCCACTTT. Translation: CASTPRWRDNSPLHF.

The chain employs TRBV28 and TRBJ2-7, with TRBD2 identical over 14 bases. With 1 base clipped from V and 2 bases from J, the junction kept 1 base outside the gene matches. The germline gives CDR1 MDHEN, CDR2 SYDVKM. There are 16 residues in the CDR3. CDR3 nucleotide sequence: TGTGCCAGCAGTTTATTGGGACTAGCGGGAGCCTACGAGCAGTACTTC. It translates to CASSLLGLAGAYEQYF.

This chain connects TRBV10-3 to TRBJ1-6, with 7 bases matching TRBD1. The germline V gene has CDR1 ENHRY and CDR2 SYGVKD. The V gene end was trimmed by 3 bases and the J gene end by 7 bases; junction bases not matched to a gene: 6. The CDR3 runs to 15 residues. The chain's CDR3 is CAISDREGGNSPLHF. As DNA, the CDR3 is TGTGCCATCAGTGATAGGGAAGGGGGCAATTCACCCCTCCACTTT.

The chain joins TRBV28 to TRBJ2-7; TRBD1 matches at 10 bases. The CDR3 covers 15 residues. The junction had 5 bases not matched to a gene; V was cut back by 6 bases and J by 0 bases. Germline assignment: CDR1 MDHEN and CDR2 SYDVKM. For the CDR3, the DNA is TGTGCCAGCAGGGGGGGACAGGGGAGCTCCTACGAGCAGTACTTC. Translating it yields CASRGGQGSSYEQYF.